These 14 T cell receptor beta chains came from one sample sequenced in a study of T cell repertoires in cytomegalovirus infection. A single record per CDR3 protein comes from TCRdb applying MiXCR to the reads. Of some 400,000 distinct CDR3 sequences listed, roughly 31% are singletons. The sample was PBMCs. Receptors were obtained from a human donor in good health (CMV status not recorded). Some clones in this sample may be carry-over from other donors' samples.

This clonotype was seen repeatedly, ten times or more. The chain links TRBV11-2 to TRBJ1-6; D ambiguous. This CDR3 region has 18 residues. In germline, CDR1 is SGHAT, CDR2 FQNNGV. V lost 1 base and J lost 0, with 13 bases in between. CDR3 sequence: CASSLVRVPSSYNSPLHF. The CDR3 DNA follows: TGTGCCAGCAGCTTAGTGAGAGTTCCGAGCTCCTATAATTCACCCCTCCACTTT.

This clonotype has only a few counts. The rearrangement links TRBV4-1 to TRBJ2-7; TRBD1 or TRBD2 may be the D gene (5 bases each). Germline CDR1 MGHRA, CDR2 YSYEKL. Trimming pared 5 bases from V and 2 bases from J, leaving 16 bases between. This CDR3 spans 15 amino acids. CDR3 in DNA: TGCGCCAGCAGCTCCGGGACGGTGCCAACCTACGAGCAGTACTTC. The encoded protein is CASSSGTVPTYEQYF.

The rearrangement joins TRBV4-1 to TRBJ1-2; D gene uncertain. Germline loops: CDR1 MGHRA, CDR2 YSYEKL. Trimming stripped 1 base from V and 6 bases from J, with 12 bases between. This CDR3 has 14 amino acids. The CDR3 DNA reads TGCGCCAGCAGCCAAGTCGTTTTATCTGATGGCTACACCTTC. Translation gives CASSQVVLSDGYTF.

The chain uses TRBV7-9 and TRBJ2-5; D is unresolved. This CDR3 spans 18 amino acids. Germline-derived CDR1 and CDR2 are SEHNR and FQNEAQ (reference sequence). V was shortened by 2 bases and J by 2 bases, with 21 bases between the two germline ends. The CDR3 DNA sequence: TGTGCCAGCAGCTTATCGGGTTGGGGTACGAGGATACAAGAGACCCAGTACTTC. It codes for CASSLSGWGTRIQETQYF.

This clonotype was detected many times. An end of the junction differs from the germline gene, which may be a read error. The genes are TRBV7-8 and TRBJ2-2; maybe TRBD2 (6 bases). The germline CDR1 and CDR2 sequences are SGHVS and FQNEAQ. The CDR3 totals 16 residues. CDR3 loop: CASSLGAGPNTGELFF. The CDR3 nucleotides are TGTGCCAGCAGCTTAGGTGCGGGGCCGAATACCGGGGAGCTGTTTTTT. The full variable domain, in which reference TRBV7-8 and TRBJ2-2 provide the parts outside the CDR3, is GAGVSQSPRYKVAKRGQDVALRCDPISGHVSLFWYQQALGQGPEFLTYFQNEAQLDKSGLPSDRFFAERPEGSVSTLKIQRTQQEDSAVYLCASSLGAGPNTGELFFGEGSRLTVL.

J is TRBJ2-7 and V is TRBV5-1; D is unclear. The CDR3 loop spans 15 amino acids. Per germline, CDR1 SGHRS and CDR2 YFSETQ. Trimming removed 3 bases from V and 0 bases from J, with 13 bases in between. The CDR3 region has the DNA TGCGCCAGCAGCTCCGACCCGGGTGGCTCCTACGAGCAGTACTTC. Its protein product is CASSSDPGGSYEQYF.

The V gene is TRBV6-2 or TRBV6-3, the J gene TRBJ1-1; D ambiguous. Trimming stripped 2 bases from V and 4 bases from J, with 11 bases between. From germline, CDR1 is MNHEY and CDR2 SVGEGT. The CDR3 sequence is 14 residues long. The chain's CDR3 is CASSYGIRGTEAFF. CDR3 DNA: TGTGCCAGCAGTTACGGGATCCGGGGCACTGAAGCTTTCTTT.

This clonotype turned up a few times. CDR3 amino acids: CASSYIEGIGYTF. The CDR3 nucleotides are TGTGCCAGCAGTTACATTGAGGGAATCGGCTACACCTTC. The chain recombines TRBV6-6 with TRBJ1-2; the D is unclear. Trimming stripped 2 bases from V and 8 bases from J, with 12 bases between. The CDR3 runs 13 residues. In germline, CDR1 is MNHNY, CDR2 SVGAGI (reference sequence).

The chain joins TRBV7-2 to TRBJ1-6; 7 nucleotides line up with TRBD1. The trim removed 5 bases at V and 9 bases at J, leaving 7 bases unmatched. CDR3 length: 14 residues. Germline CDR1 SGHTA, CDR2 FQGNSA. The DNA for the CDR3 is TGTGCCAGCAGCGACCTGGACAGGATTTCACCCCTCCACTTT. It specifies CASSDLDRISPLHF.

The chain carries TRBV9 and TRBJ2-2, with D perhaps matching TRBD1 or TRBD2 (5 bases each). The CDR3 covers 15 residues. Trimming took off 4 bases at V and 7 bases at J, with 17 bases between the two ends. Germline V CDR1 and CDR2: SGDLS, YYNGEE. CDR3 loop: CASSSSGTVFGELFF. CDR3 DNA sequence: TGTGCCAGCAGCTCCTCCGGGACGGTTTTCGGGGAGCTGTTTTTT.

This sequence joins TRBV11-2 and TRBJ2-5, with D tentatively TRBD1 (5 bases). Germline V gene sequence: CDR1 SGHAT, CDR2 FQNNGV. The V and J ends lost 4 bases and 4 bases respectively, with 13 bases between them. The CDR3 extends over 14 amino acids. The CDR3 region is CASSSLGALETQYF. The CDR3 DNA follows: TGTGCCAGCAGCTCACTTGGGGCTTTAGAGACCCAGTACTTC.

This clonotype was counted between two and nine times. The chain is built from TRBV27 and TRBJ2-1; D possibly uses TRBD1 or TRBD2 (6 bases each). V was trimmed by 1 base and J by 7 bases, leaving 17 bases between them. The CDR3 totals 16 residues. Germline-derived CDR1 and CDR2 are MNHEY and SMNVEV (reference sequence). The DNA of the CDR3 is TGTGCCAGCAGTTTATATGGGGGGCGTCTGGTTAATGAGCAGTTCTTC. Residues: CASSLYGGRLVNEQFF.

The CDR3 spells CASSPAFSDSGNTIYF. The CDR3 DNA is TGTGCCAGCTCACCCGCCTTCTCGGACTCTGGAAACACCATATATTTT. The chain is built from TRBV18 and TRBJ1-3, with D uncertain. This CDR3 contains 16 residues. Trimming removed 3 bases from V and 0 bases from J, with 12 bases in between. The germline gives CDR1 KGHSH, CDR2 LQKENI.

Comment on this clonotype: A much larger clone lies one base from this, so it may be a read error. The V and J genes are TRBV6-4 and TRBJ1-2; no reliable D call. The CDR3 sequence is 13 residues long. Germline values: CDR1 MRHNA, CDR2 SNTAGT. With 4 bases removed from V and 1 base from J, the gap between germline ends came to 7 bases. CDR3: CASSADLNYGYTF. CDR3 DNA: TGTGCCAGCAGTGCGGACCTTAACTATGGCTACACCTTC.